Below, 10 T cell receptor beta chains from the same sample are listed, as sequenced in a study of OX40 agonist ivuxolimab in advanced cancers. Libraries were constructed by the immunoSEQ multiplex PCR assay. Sourced from immuneACCESS, this table was stored by TCRdb with only in-frame sequences that have V and J called. A share of the clones is absent; for the studies checked, an unresolved V gene accounts for under half, and the remainder has no known explanation. Present in this sample are around 80,000 clones, around 86% of which were seen just once. The top ten constitute less than 4% of the sample. The sequences come from CD4+ or CD8+ T cells sorted from blood, collected in a trial of the OX40 agonist ivuxolimab. These receptors came from an adult with an advanced solid tumor such as melanoma, head and neck, liver or kidney cancer.

The chain joins TRBV13 to TRBJ2-2; D unclear. Germline assignment: CDR1 PRHDT and CDR2 FYEKMQ (reference sequence). This CDR3 comprises 15 residues. V lost 0 bases and J 2 bases, leaving 7 bases between the germline ends. The CDR3 nucleotides read TGTGCCAGCAGCTTAGGGGGCACCAACACCGGGGAGCTGTTTTTT. It yields the protein CASSLGGTNTGELFF.

This clone turned up a few times. The rearrangement joins TRBV7-9 to TRBJ1-4, with TRBD1 matching over 9 bases. Germline values: CDR1 SEHNR, CDR2 FQNEAQ (reference sequence). The CDR3 sequence is 15 residues long. Trimming at V came to 5 bases and at J to 8 bases, leaving 9 bases not matched to a gene. This chain's CDR3 is CASSRPGQGIEKLFF. CDR3 bases: TGTGCCAGCAGCCGACCGGGACAGGGTATCGAAAAACTGTTTTTT.

This chain connects TRBV29-1 to TRBJ2-1; either TRBD1 or TRBD2 may fit D (5 bases each). V was shortened by 6 bases and J by 3 bases, with 18 bases between the two germline ends. The CDR3 consists of 15 residues. Germline CDR1 and CDR2: SQVTM and ANQGSEA. In DNA form, the CDR3 reads TGCAGCGTAAACGGAGGACAAGACCTCTACAATGAGCAGTTCTTC. Its translation is CSVNGGQDLYNEQFF.

The chain employs TRBV5-1 and TRBJ2-1; the D call may be TRBD1 or TRBD2 (5 bases each). The CDR3 runs 15 residues. CDR1 is SGHRS and CDR2 is YFSETQ in the germline V gene. The germline V and J ends were trimmed by 4 bases and 4 bases, with 15 bases remaining between them. In DNA form, the CDR3 reads TGCGCCAGCAGCAGAGGGGAAGTAGGATACAATGAGCAGTTCTTC. Protein: CASSRGEVGYNEQFF.

This chain connects TRBV27 to TRBJ1-2, with 9 bases that match TRBD1. The germline gives CDR1 MNHEY, CDR2 SMNVEV (reference sequence). The CDR3 is 22 residues long. V shed 2 bases and J 4 bases; nucleotides not matched to a gene: 26. The CDR3 DNA reads TGTGCCAGCAGTTTAGCTGTTGGGACAGGGATGAGTTTGTTGGATGACGGCTATGGCTACACCTTC. Protein product: CASSLAVGTGMSLLDDGYGYTF.

This clone appeared a few times. For the CDR3, the DNA is TGCGCCAGCAGCTTGGTAGGGGGAAGCACAGATACGCAGTATTTT. Encoded protein: CASSLVGGSTDTQYF. The chain combines TRBV5-1 with TRBJ2-3; possible D gene TRBD1, 6 bases. Germline-derived CDR1 and CDR2 are SGHRS and YFSETQ. The CDR3 is made up of 15 amino acids. The germline V and J ends were trimmed by 0 bases and 0 bases, with 8 bases remaining between them.

The chain combines TRBV4-2 with TRBJ2-7; the match to TRBD2 covers 9 bases. This CDR3 contains 17 residues. Germline CDR1 and CDR2: LGHNA and YNFKEQ. With 1 base clipped from V and 2 bases from J, the junction kept 9 bases outside the gene matches. The CDR3 sequence is CASSQGVGLASPYEQYF. CDR3 sequence (DNA): TGTGCCAGCAGCCAAGGTGTCGGACTAGCGTCGCCCTACGAGCAGTACTTC.

The chain uses TRBV11-3 and TRBJ2-1; D gene ambiguous. The germline gives CDR1 SGHNT, CDR2 YENEEA. The CDR3 runs to 11 residues. The ends were cut back, 5 bases at V and 9 bases at J, with 8 bases in the middle. CDR3 nucleotides: TGTGCCAGCAGCCGAAGCGCTGAGCAGTTCTTC. It specifies CASSRSAEQFF.

This clone was counted only a few times. The chain is built from TRBV7-6 and TRBJ2-1, with 10 bases matching TRBD2. Germline-derived CDR1 and CDR2 are SGHVS and FNYEAQ. V shed 5 bases and J 2 bases; nucleotides not matched to a gene: 6. The CDR3 length is 16 residues. The CDR3 nucleotides are TGTGCCAGCAGCCCCGGGACTAGCGATGCCTACAATGAGCAGTTCTTC. Translation gives CASSPGTSDAYNEQFF.

The rearrangement links TRBV7-2 to TRBJ2-7, with D maybe TRBD1 (5 bases). Trimming pared 0 bases from V and 5 bases from J, leaving 14 bases between. In germline, CDR1 is SGHTA, CDR2 FQGNSA. CDR3 length: 15 amino acids. This CDR3 reads CASSLARRGRDEQYF. Here the CDR3 DNA reads TGTGCCAGCAGCTTAGCCCGAAGGGGTCGGGACGAGCAGTACTTC.